A selection of T cell receptor beta chains follows, all from one sample in a study of T cell responses to AZD1222 COVID-19 vaccine. Generated by immunoSEQ multiplex PCR, the TCRdb table keeps only in-frame clones and is missing some. This sample has 150,000 or so clones; approximately 90% occur once, and the top ten carry less than 3.5%. This sample comprised peripheral blood, obtained on day 0 of AZD1222 vaccination. These receptors all stem from an adult in good health. The CDR3 runs from the conserved cysteine through the conserved F or W. Each record gives: D gene, clone size, V gene, J gene, CDR3 protein, CDR3 DNA. The D gene is left open where the match is weak. Clone sizes are given selectively: once, few, many, or a class where the clone is expanded.

-	-	TRBV12-3/TRBV12-4	TRBJ2-7	CASSFVSSYEQYF	TGTGCCAGCAGTTTCGTCAGCTCCTACGAGCAGTACTTC
-	-	TRBV27	TRBJ2-5	CASSFDFGETQYF	TGTGCCAGCAGTTTCGACTTTGGAGAGACCCAGTACTTC
-	-	TRBV5-6	TRBJ1-5	CASSLGPINQPQHF	TGTGCCAGCAGCTTGGGCCCGATCAATCAGCCCCAGCATTTT
TRBD1	-	TRBV2	TRBJ1-1	CASRYGQGKAFF	TGTGCCAGCAGATACGGACAGGGCAAAGCTTTCTTT
TRBD2	-	TRBV9	TRBJ2-3	CASSASQTSGASTDTQYF	TGTGCCAGCAGCGCGAGTCAGACTAGCGGGGCGAGCACAGATACGCAGTATTTT
-	once	TRBV15	TRBJ2-4	CATSRDAAGAQNTKNIQYF	TGTGCCACCAGCAGAGATGCGGCGGGGGCCCAAAACACCAAAAACATTCAGTACTTC
-	-	TRBV5-1	TRBJ1-3	CASSLVTQDVGNTIYF	TGCGCCAGCAGCTTGGTTACGCAGGACGTCGGAAACACCATATATTTT
TRBD1	-	TRBV3-1/TRBV3-2	TRBJ2-2	CASREDPGQGTTGELFF	TGTGCCAGCAGAGAAGATCCGGGACAGGGTACCACCGGGGAGCTGTTTTTT
-	-	TRBV6-2/TRBV6-3	TRBJ2-3	CASSSQNPYTDTQYF	TGTGCCAGCAGTTCCCAGAACCCCTACACAGATACGCAGTATTTT
-	-	TRBV21-1	TRBJ1-2	CASSKTDKRTVYGYTF	TGTGCCAGCAGCAAAACCGATAAAAGGACGGTCTATGGCTACACCTTC
TRBD1	-	TRBV3-1/TRBV3-2	TRBJ2-7	CASSQTSGTEPKYF	TGTGCCAGCAGCCAAACCTCCGGGACAGAGCCTAAGTACTTC
-	-	TRBV27	TRBJ1-2	CASSSGYSHGYTF	TGTGCCAGCAGTTCCGGGTATTCCCATGGCTACACCTTC
-	-	TRBV29-1	TRBJ2-7	CSVGTLGYEQYF	TGCAGCGTTGGGACCCTGGGTTACGAGCAGTACTTC
-	-	TRBV11-3	TRBJ2-6	CASSPATGGSSGANVLTF	TGTGCCAGCAGCCCGGCGACAGGAGGGAGCTCTGGGGCCAACGTCCTGACTTTC
-	-	TRBV2	TRBJ2-7	CASSAPGTAIWEQYF	TGTGCCAGCAGTGCACCCGGGACTGCAATTTGGGAGCAGTACTTC
-	once	TRBV19	TRBJ1-2	CASSSRQTRIYGYTF	TGTGCCAGTAGTTCCCGACAGACAAGGATCTATGGCTACACCTTC
-	-	TRBV28	TRBJ2-5	CASSLSGEGGETQYF	TGTGCCAGCAGTTTATCGGGGGAAGGGGGAGAGACCCAGTACTTC
-	-	TRBV19	TRBJ2-7	CASSTSGGGGYEQYF	TGTGCCAGTAGTACCTCCGGTGGGGGTGGCTACGAGCAGTACTTC
-	-	TRBV7-8	TRBJ2-7	CASSRLTGHGNEQYF	TGTGCCAGCAGCAGACTAACGGGGCATGGAAACGAGCAGTACTTC
-	-	TRBV7-2	TRBJ1-1	CASSLSFHTEAFF	TGTGCCAGCAGCTTAAGTTTTCACACTGAAGCTTTCTTT
-	-	TRBV9	TRBJ1-6	CASSAGTVGSPLHF	TGTGCCAGCAGCGCCGGGACGGTAGGATCACCCCTCCACTTT
TRBD2	-	TRBV5-1	TRBJ2-3	CASSLALAGGTSTDTQYF	TGCGCCAGCAGCTTGGCGCTAGCGGGGGGTACTAGCACAGATACGCAGTATTTT
-	-	TRBV9	TRBJ1-2	CASSVDRSDYGYTF	TGTGCCAGCAGCGTCGACAGGAGTGACTATGGCTACACCTTC
TRBD2	once	TRBV5-4	TRBJ2-5	CASSPTSGGRQETQYF	TGTGCCAGCAGCCCTACTAGCGGGGGGCGCCAAGAGACCCAGTACTTC
TRBD1	-	TRBV18	TRBJ1-1	CASSPAAGGTEAFF	TGTGCCAGCTCACCGGCGGCAGGGGGCACTGAAGCTTTCTTT
-	-	TRBV19	TRBJ1-6	CASSMRPGEDSPLHF	TGTGCCAGTAGTATGCGTCCAGGGGAAGATTCACCCCTCCACTTT
TRBD1	-	TRBV3-1/TRBV3-2	TRBJ1-2	CASSQKTGGVGGYTF	TGTGCCAGCAGCCAAAAGACAGGGGGTGTGGGTGGCTACACCTTC
-	-	TRBV3-1/TRBV3-2	TRBJ1-2	CASGPSGVNNYGYTF	TGTGCCAGCGGCCCTTCGGGAGTCAATAACTATGGCTACACCTTC
-	-	TRBV18	TRBJ1-5	CASSTTDSNQPQHF	TGTGCCAGCTCAACGACGGATAGCAATCAGCCCCAGCATTTT